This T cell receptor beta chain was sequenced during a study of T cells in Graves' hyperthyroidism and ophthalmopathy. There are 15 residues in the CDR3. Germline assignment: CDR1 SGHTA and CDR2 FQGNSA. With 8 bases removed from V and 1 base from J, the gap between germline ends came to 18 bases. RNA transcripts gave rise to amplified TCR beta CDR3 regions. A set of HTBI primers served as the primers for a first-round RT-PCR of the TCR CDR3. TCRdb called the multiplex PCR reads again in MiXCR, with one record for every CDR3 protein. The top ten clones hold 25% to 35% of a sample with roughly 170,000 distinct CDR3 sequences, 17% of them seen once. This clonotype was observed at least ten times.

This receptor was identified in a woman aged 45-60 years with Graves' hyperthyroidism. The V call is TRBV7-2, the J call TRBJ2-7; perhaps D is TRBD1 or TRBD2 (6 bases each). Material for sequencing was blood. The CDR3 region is CASQGLLALSYEQYF. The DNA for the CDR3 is TGTGCCAGCCAGGGGCTACTAGCCCTATCCTACGAGCAGTACTTC.